The 27 T cell receptor beta chains below were found in one sample sequenced in a study of blood T cell repertoires in COVID-19. TCRdb's copy holds only in-frame clones and misses some; the assay was immunoSEQ multiplex PCR. The sample has roughly 250,000 clones, more than 80% seen once. The sample consisted of PBMCs or T cells enriched from blood (not recorded which). The receptors were sampled from a woman younger than 30 who had recovered from COVID-19.

This clone was picked up a small number of times. The chain joins TRBV6-2 or TRBV6-3 to TRBJ2-1; 8 bases map to TRBD1. CDR1 is MNHEY and CDR2 is SVGEGT in the germline V gene. J lost 8 bases, V lost 0 bases, and 9 bases had no gene match. CDR3 length: 16 residues. The CDR3 bases are TGTGCCAGCAGTTACTCGACAGGGGCCCCGAGGGATGAGCAGTTCTTC. As protein: CASSYSTGAPRDEQFF.

The CDR3 region has the DNA TGTGCCTGGCAGCAGGGGGCGGGGGAGACCCAGTACTTC. Translating gives CAWQQGAGETQYF. The chain couples TRBV30 to TRBJ2-5; 8 bases are shared with TRBD1. Germline-derived CDR1 and CDR2 are GTSNPN and SVGIG (reference sequence). This CDR3 has 13 residues. With 5 bases clipped from V and 5 bases from J, the junction kept 7 bases outside the gene matches.

This chain uses TRBV5-1 with TRBJ1-5; 8 bases map to TRBD1. The CDR3 sequence is 17 residues long. CDR1 is SGHRS and CDR2 is YFSETQ in the germline V gene. J lost 7 bases, V lost 3 bases, and 15 bases had no gene match. CDR3 coding DNA: TGCGCCAGCAGCTCTCTTCAAGCCGGGACAGGTTACCAGCCCCAGCATTTT. Translating gives CASSSLQAGTGYQPQHF. Looking up the rest from reference TRBV5-1 and TRBJ1-5 gives the full variable domain: KAGVTQTPRYLIKTRGQQVTLSCSPISGHRSVSWYQQTPGQGLQFLFEYFSETQRNKGNFPGRFSGRQFSNSRSEMNVSTLELGDSALYLCASSSLQAGTGYQPQHFGDGTRLSIL.

The chain links TRBV5-1 to TRBJ1-1; 8 nucleotides agree with TRBD1. Per the germline V gene, CDR1 is SGHRS and CDR2 is YFSETQ. This CDR3 has 17 amino acids. V lost 0 bases and J lost 2; bases outside the gene matches: 9. The CDR3 DNA reads as TGCGCCAGCAGCTTGGGGCAGGGGGCCAGGGGTAACACTGAAGCTTTCTTT. Translated, it gives CASSLGQGARGNTEAFF. Based on the CDR3 plus reference TRBV5-1 and TRBJ1-1, the full variable domain is KAGVTQTPRYLIKTRGQQVTLSCSPISGHRSVSWYQQTPGQGLQFLFEYFSETQRNKGNFPGRFSGRQFSNSRSEMNVSTLELGDSALYLCASSLGQGARGNTEAFFGQGTRLTVV.

The V gene is TRBV19, the J gene TRBJ1-1; TRBD1 agrees at 9 bases. The germline CDR1 and CDR2 sequences are LNHDA and SQIVND (reference sequence). This CDR3 is 15 amino acids long. V was pared by 5 bases and J by 4 bases, with 8 bases of the junction left unmatched. The CDR3 DNA reads as TGTGCCAGTAGTCCCCTACAGGGGGCGGGCACTGAAGCTTTCTTT. Protein: CASSPLQGAGTEAFF.

The rearrangement links TRBV10-1 to TRBJ1-1, with 9 bases lining up with TRBD1. The germline gives CDR1 WNHNN, CDR2 SYGVQD (reference sequence). V shed 6 bases and J 5 bases; nucleotides not matched to a gene: 4. The CDR3 consists of 13 residues. The DNA for the CDR3 is TGCGCCAGCAGGGGACAGGGAGAAACTGAAGCTTTCTTT. It is translated as CASRGQGETEAFF.

The chain recombines TRBV6-5 with TRBJ1-5; TRBD1 matches 9 bases. V dropped 7 bases and J dropped 3; count of bases not matched to a gene: 4. Germline V CDR1 and CDR2: MNHEY, SVGAGI. The CDR3 has 14 amino acids. The CDR3 DNA follows: TGTGCCAGCACGACAGGGGGGTCCAATCAGCCCCAGCATTTT. It codes for CASTTGGSNQPQHF.

The chain links TRBV6-5 to TRBJ2-7, with TRBD2 matching over 7 bases. V lost 6 bases and J lost 4; bases outside the gene matches: 6. The CDR3 is made up of 13 amino acids. The germline CDR1 and CDR2 sequences are MNHEY and SVGAGI. The CDR3 region is CASRPGTTYEQYF. For the CDR3, the DNA is TGTGCCAGCAGACCCGGGACTACATACGAGCAGTACTTC.

This clone was observed a handful of times. This chain links TRBV30 with TRBJ1-5; 7 bases match TRBD1. CDR3 size: 15 residues. Trimming cost V 3 bases and J 0 bases; bases outside gene matches: 5. CDR1 and CDR2 (germline): GTSNPN, SVGIG (reference sequence). The CDR3: CAWSEGAGSNQPQHF. The CDR3 DNA follows: TGTGCCTGGAGCGAGGGGGCCGGTAGCAATCAGCCCCAGCATTTT. The full variable domain, rest sourced from reference TRBV30 and TRBJ1-5, is SQTIHQWPATLVQPVGSPLSLECTVEGTSNPNLYWYRQAAGRGLQLLFYSVGIGQISSEVPQNLSASRPQDRQFILSSKKLLLSDSGFYLCAWSEGAGSNQPQHFGDGTRLSIL.

The chain carries TRBV5-1 and TRBJ1-3, with 10 bases matching TRBD1. V shed 4 bases and J 4 bases; nucleotides not matched to a gene: 8. Per the germline V gene, CDR1 is SGHRS and CDR2 is YFSETQ. This CDR3 spans 16 amino acids. The CDR3 sequence: CASSASGTGAGNTIYF. In nucleotides, the CDR3 is TGCGCCAGCAGCGCCTCAGGGACAGGGGCAGGAAACACCATATATTTT.

The genes are TRBV6-5 and TRBJ1-6; D uncertain. Trimming pared 5 bases from V and 5 bases from J, leaving 13 bases between. Germline V gene data show CDR1 as MNHEY and CDR2 as SVGAGI. The CDR3 contains 15 residues. CDR3 protein: CASSRGSSNNSPLHF. For the CDR3, the DNA is TGTGCCAGCAGTAGAGGGTCAAGCAATAATTCACCCCTCCACTTT.

V and J are TRBV19 and TRBJ1-2; no definite D call. V shed 6 bases and J shed 0 bases, with 14 bases lying between them. This CDR3 has 15 residues. Germline CDR1 and CDR2: LNHDA and SQIVND (reference sequence). CDR3: CASSPSSPANYGYTF. CDR3 nucleotides: TGTGCCAGTAGCCCATCTAGCCCAGCTAACTATGGCTACACCTTC.

This sequence joins TRBV29-1 and TRBJ1-4; the match to TRBD1 covers 10 bases. Germline values: CDR1 SQVTM, CDR2 ANQGSEA. After removal of 7 bases from V and 0 bases from J, the junction contained 8 bases not matched to a gene. The CDR3 sequence is 16 residues long. The CDR3 reads CSATGQGGTTNEKLFF. Here the CDR3 DNA reads TGCAGCGCTACCGGACAGGGGGGAACAACTAATGAAAAACTGTTTTTT.

This clone was observed a handful of times. The genes are TRBV28 and TRBJ2-5; D remains ambiguous. Germline-derived CDR1 and CDR2 are MDHEN and SYDVKM. V gave up 7 bases and J gave up 0 bases, with 9 bases separating them. The CDR3 is made up of 13 amino acids. CDR3 DNA sequence: TGTGCCAGCAAGACGCGGAACCAAGAGACCCAGTACTTC. Its protein product is CASKTRNQETQYF.

The chain links TRBV10-3 to TRBJ2-1, with TRBD2 matching over 9 bases. The CDR3 covers 12 residues. The V gene's germline CDR1 is ENHRY and CDR2 SYGVKD. The V segment lost 10 bases and the J segment 9 bases; nucleotides outside the gene matches: 7. CDR3: CASGGGAGEQFF. CDR3 DNA: TGTGCCAGTGGCGGGGGGGCCGGTGAGCAGTTCTTC.

This chain links TRBV25-1 with TRBJ1-4, with a weak D call TRBD1 (5 bases). This CDR3 has 16 amino acids. Trimming shortened V by 2 bases and J by 10 bases, and 20 bases separated the two germline ends. The germline CDR1 and CDR2 sequences are MGHDK and SYGVNS. The CDR3 loop is CASSERGVINQGKLFF. As DNA, the CDR3 is TGTGCCAGCAGTGAAAGGGGTGTTATCAACCAGGGAAAACTGTTTTTT.

The rearrangement joins TRBV7-9 to TRBJ1-6; 7 bases are a match to TRBD1. The CDR3 totals 15 residues. CDR1 is SEHNR, CDR2 FQNEAQ, per germline (reference sequence). The ends lost 2 bases at V and 6 bases at J; junction bases unmatched: 4. CDR3 nucleotide sequence: TGTGCCAGCAGCTTACGGACAGGTCTTAATTCACCCCTCCACTTT. Protein: CASSLRTGLNSPLHF.

This chain uses TRBV19 with TRBJ1-5, with TRBD1 matching over 9 bases. V trimming: 7 bases; J trimming: 0 bases; junction bases outside the gene matches: 13. The CDR3 contains 18 residues. The germline gives CDR1 LNHDA, CDR2 SQIVND (reference sequence). This CDR3 is CASTNTGTGSNSNQPQHF. The CDR3 DNA sequence: TGTGCCAGTACTAACACCGGGACAGGGTCTAATAGCAATCAGCCCCAGCATTTT. The variable domain in full, completed from reference TRBV19 and TRBJ1-5, reads DGGITQSPKYLFRKEGQNVTLSCEQNLNHDAMYWYRQDPGQGLRLIYYSQIVNDFQKGDIAEGYSVSREKKESFPLTVTSAQKNPTAFYLCASTNTGTGSNSNQPQHFGDGTRLSIL.

V gene TRBV5-4 combines with J gene TRBJ2-7; 10 bases line up with TRBD2. V shed 3 bases, J shed 4 bases, and the junction held 7 bases outside the gene matches. Germline assignment: CDR1 SGHNT and CDR2 YYREEE (reference sequence). The CDR3 extends over 15 amino acids. In DNA, the CDR3 is TGTGCCAGCAGCTCAAGGACTAGCGGAGGGTACGAGCAGTACTTC. Residues: CASSSRTSGGYEQYF. The complete variable domain, with remaining parts taken from reference TRBV5-4 and TRBJ2-7, reads ETGVTQSPTHLIKTRGQQVTLRCSSQSGHNTVSWYQQALGQGPQFIFQYYREEENGRGNFPPRFSGLQFPNYSSELNVNALELDDSALYLCASSSRTSGGYEQYFGPGTRLTVT.

This clone was recorded only once. The chain employs TRBV30 and TRBJ2-1; D gene unclear. The CDR3 totals 14 residues. Deletions cut 2 bases from V and 0 bases from J, with 8 bases between. Germline CDR1 reads GTSNPN; CDR2 reads SVGIG (reference sequence). CDR3 coding DNA: TGTGCCTGGAGTATTAGTCTCTCCTACAATGAGCAGTTCTTC. Translated, it gives CAWSISLSYNEQFF.

The chain has TRBV15 and TRBJ1-2; possibly TRBD1 for D (6 bases). The length of the CDR3 is 15 residues. V lost 5 bases, J lost 1 base, and 14 bases lay in between. Per germline, CDR1 LNHNV and CDR2 YYDKDF (reference sequence). DNA of the CDR3: TGTGCCACCAGCTTCCGACAGGATTATAACTATGGCTACACCTTC. Protein product: CATSFRQDYNYGYTF.

The chain combines TRBV20-1 with TRBJ1-5; 10 nucleotides align to TRBD1. CDR1 and CDR2 (germline): DFQATT, SNEGSKA (reference sequence). The CDR3 totals 14 residues. Trimming took 3 bases from V and 5 from J; bases not matched to a gene: 4. DNA for the CDR3: TGCAGTGCTAGTGGGACAGGGGTGGATCAGCCCCAGCATTTT. This gives the protein CSASGTGVDQPQHF.

The V gene is TRBV28, the J gene TRBJ1-6; 9 nucleotides align to TRBD1. CDR1 and CDR2 from the germline V gene are MDHEN and SYDVKM. The V gene end was trimmed by 4 bases and the J gene end by 7 bases; junction bases not matched to a gene: 8. This CDR3 has 16 amino acids. CDR3 nucleotide sequence: TGTGCCAGCAGTTACAGGGGGCCCCGCCAAAATTCACCCCTCCACTTT. It is translated as CASSYRGPRQNSPLHF.

The chain employs TRBV6-2 or TRBV6-3 and TRBJ1-1, with D uncertain. The CDR3 spans 14 residues. V gave up 6 bases and J gave up 1 base, with 12 bases separating them. The germline V gene encodes CDR1 MNHEY and CDR2 SVGEGT. In nucleotides, the CDR3 is TGTGCCAGCAGCCCGATAGCCTGGAACACTGAAGCTTTCTTT. This gives the protein CASSPIAWNTEAFF.

J is TRBJ2-7 and V is TRBV7-2, with a weak D call TRBD2 (7 bases). From germline, CDR1 is SGHTA and CDR2 FQGNSA. The CDR3 covers 14 residues. Trimming left V 5 bases short and J 3 bases short, with 14 bases between. CDR3 amino acids: CASSPLGGRYEQYF. The CDR3 DNA reads as TGTGCCAGCAGCCCACTGGGGGGGCGCTACGAGCAGTACTTC.

This clone was seen a few times. This chain uses TRBV29-1 with TRBJ2-2, with D tentatively TRBD1 (5 bases). The length of the CDR3 is 12 residues. Germline assignment: CDR1 SQVTM and CDR2 ANQGSEA. V lost 6 bases and J lost 5, with 10 bases in between. This CDR3 reads CSVRRQTGELFF. The CDR3 region has the DNA TGCAGCGTACGCCGACAGACCGGGGAGCTGTTTTTT.

This chain links TRBV7-9 with TRBJ2-5, with D possibly TRBD2 on 7 matching bases. The CDR3 extends over 14 amino acids. Trimming left V 5 bases short and J 2 bases short, with 12 bases between. Germline V gene data show CDR1 as SEHNR and CDR2 as FQNEAQ (reference sequence). As DNA, the CDR3 is TGTGCCAGCAGCAAAGGGGGGGTACAAGAGACCCAGTACTTC. Residues: CASSKGGVQETQYF.